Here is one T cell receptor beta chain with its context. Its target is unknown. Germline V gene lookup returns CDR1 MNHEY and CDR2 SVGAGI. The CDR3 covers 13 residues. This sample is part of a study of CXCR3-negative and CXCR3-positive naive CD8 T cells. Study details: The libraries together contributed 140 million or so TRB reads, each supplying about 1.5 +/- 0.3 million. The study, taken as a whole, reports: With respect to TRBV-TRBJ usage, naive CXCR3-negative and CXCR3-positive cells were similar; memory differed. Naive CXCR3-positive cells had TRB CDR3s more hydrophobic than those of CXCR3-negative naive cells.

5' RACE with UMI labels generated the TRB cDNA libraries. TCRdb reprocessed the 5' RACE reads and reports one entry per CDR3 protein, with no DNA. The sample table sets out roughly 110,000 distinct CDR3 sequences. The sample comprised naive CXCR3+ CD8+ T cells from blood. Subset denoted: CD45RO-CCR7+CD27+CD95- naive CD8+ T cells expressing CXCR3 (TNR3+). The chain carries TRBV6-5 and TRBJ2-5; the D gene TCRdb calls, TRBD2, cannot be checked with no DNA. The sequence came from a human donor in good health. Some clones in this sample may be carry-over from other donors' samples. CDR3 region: CAAAAGPRETQYF.